This T cell receptor (beta chain) appears in the sequencing data of a study of blood T cell repertoires in COVID-19. Study-wide context: The United States, Italy and Spain provided the acute and convalescent COVID-19 samples.

The CDR3 has 16 amino acids. Germline values: CDR1 SGHRS, CDR2 YFSETQ. The V end was cut by 4 bases, the J end by 0 bases, with 14 bases between. This clone came up once. TCRdb keeps only in-frame clones here, not all; method: immunoSEQ multiplex PCR. The sample includes about 260,000 clones, around 80% of them seen just once. This TCR came from a woman over 75 with acute or convalescent COVID-19. The sample was peripheral blood. This chain joins TRBV5-1 and TRBJ2-1; TRBD2 is a possible D gene (5 bases). CDR3 bases: TGCGCCAGCAGCACGTCGGGTCGGGGCTCCTACAATGAGCAGTTCTTC. Translated, it gives CASSTSGRGSYNEQFF.